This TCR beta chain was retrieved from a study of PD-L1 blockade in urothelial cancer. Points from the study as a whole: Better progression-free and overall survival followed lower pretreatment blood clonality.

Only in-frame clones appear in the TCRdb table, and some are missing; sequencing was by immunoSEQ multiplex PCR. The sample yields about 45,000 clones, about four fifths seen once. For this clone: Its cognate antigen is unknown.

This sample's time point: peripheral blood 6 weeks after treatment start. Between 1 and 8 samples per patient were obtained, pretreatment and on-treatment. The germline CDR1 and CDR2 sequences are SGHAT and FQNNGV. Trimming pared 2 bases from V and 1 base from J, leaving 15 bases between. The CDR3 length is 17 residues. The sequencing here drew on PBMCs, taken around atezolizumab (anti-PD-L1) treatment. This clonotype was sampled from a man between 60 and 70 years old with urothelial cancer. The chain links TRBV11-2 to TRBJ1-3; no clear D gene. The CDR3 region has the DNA TGTGCCAGCAGCTTACCTTCCCGAGGTGGGTCTGGAAACACCATATATTTT. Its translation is CASSLPSRGGSGNTIYF.